Shown below are 18 T cell receptor beta chains from a single sample sequenced in a study of read filtering for tumor transcriptome and immune sequencing. Molecular barcoded adaptors covering alpha/delta and beta/gamma chains were used on 400 to 450 ng RNA. TCRdb re-derived calls from the reads in MiXCR, one entry per CDR3 protein. The data contain roughly 46,000 distinct CDR3 sequences, 12% of them singletons. Material: a population of CD138-negative cells sorted from bone marrow. The origin of the receptors is a donor aged 40 or older with multiple myeloma.

This clonotype was detected ten times or more. V is TRBV5-1 and J is TRBJ2-2, with 12 bases identical to TRBD2. With 3 bases clipped from V and 2 bases from J, the junction kept 11 bases outside the gene matches. This CDR3 comprises 19 residues. Looked up from germline, CDR1 is SGHRS and CDR2 is YFSETQ. Here the CDR3 DNA reads TGCGCCAGCAGCTCCGTAAGGACTAGCGGGATCGTCAACACCGGGGAGCTGTTTTTT. Its protein product is CASSSVRTSGIVNTGELFF.

In this sample, this clonotype turned up many times. As DNA, the CDR3 is TGTGCCAGCAGCCCGACAGGGGGAAAGACTGAAGCTTTCTTT. This codes for CASSPTGGKTEAFF. This chain uses TRBV5-4 with TRBJ1-1, with 9 bases matching TRBD1. V was clipped by 4 bases and J by 5 bases; unmatched bases: 6. The CDR3 consists of 14 residues. Germline V gene data show CDR1 as SGHNT and CDR2 as YYREEE (reference sequence).

This clonotype came up many times. The chain links TRBV14 to TRBJ2-2; 7 nucleotides agree with TRBD1. The V segment lost 4 bases and the J segment 3 bases; nucleotides outside the gene matches: 14. Germline CDR1 is SGHDN and CDR2 is FVKESK. The CDR3 totals 18 residues. CDR3 DNA sequence: TGTGCCAGCAGCCCCCCCCCCACGGGACAGATGTACACCGGGGAGCTGTTTTTT. It specifies CASSPPPTGQMYTGELFF.

The chain combines TRBV6-2 or TRBV6-3 with TRBJ2-4; a possible D gene is TRBD2 (6 bases). CDR3 length: 16 amino acids. The germline V gene has CDR1 MNHEY and CDR2 SVGEGT. V dropped 2 bases and J dropped 6 bases, with 17 bases sitting between them. CDR3 amino acids: CASSYGGAGGGNIQYF. The CDR3 region has the DNA TGTGCCAGCAGTTACGGAGGGGCCGGGGGAGGAAACATTCAGTACTTC.

This clonotype appeared many times. The V call is TRBV20-1, the J call TRBJ2-1; 10 bases are shared with TRBD1. There are 14 residues in the CDR3. Trimming removed 7 bases from V and 7 bases from J; junction bases left unmatched: 10. Germline values: CDR1 DFQATT, CDR2 SNEGSKA (reference sequence). The CDR3 spells CSGRDRQGANEQFF. Here the CDR3 DNA reads TGCAGTGGAAGAGACCGACAGGGGGCGAATGAGCAGTTCTTC.

This clonotype was detected a few times. The gene calls are TRBV18 and TRBJ2-7; TRBD2 might be the D (6 bases). Trimming removed 3 bases from V and 3 bases from J, with 9 bases in between. CDR1 and CDR2 from the germline V gene are KGHSH and LQKENI. This CDR3 is 13 amino acids long. DNA for the CDR3: TGTGCCAGCTCACCTAGCGGAGGCTACGAGCAGTACTTC. It encodes CASSPSGGYEQYF.

This clonotype was detected many times. The rearrangement uses TRBV21-1 and TRBJ2-4; TRBD1 is the table's D call and was not checked against the DNA. TRBV21-1 is reported as a pseudogene. This CDR3 is 20 amino acids long. Written as DNA, the CDR3 is TGTGCCAGCCCTAAACATAGGGGGCTAGTTCTCCCTCCGGCCAAAAACATTCAGTACTTC. It encodes CASPKHRGLVLPPAKNIQYF.

About this clonotype itself: One end of the junction fails to match germline, which may point to a read error. V is TRBV5-1 and J is TRBJ2-2; possibly TRBD2 for D (5 bases). This CDR3 is 14 amino acids long. CDR1 SGHRS and CDR2 YFSETQ come from the germline V gene. The CDR3 sequence is CASSLAGNTGELLF. For the CDR3, the DNA is TGCGCCAGCAGCTTGGCGGGGAACACCGGGGAGCTGCTTTTT.

This clonotype was seen many times. The rearrangement uses TRBV5-1 and TRBJ2-7, with a weak D call TRBD2 (5 bases). Germline CDR1 and CDR2: SGHRS and YFSETQ. This CDR3 has 15 amino acids. Trimming cost V 3 bases and J 4 bases, with 17 bases left between them. The CDR3 loop is CASSSPRVAYYEQYF. CDR3 bases: TGCGCCAGCAGCTCCCCGCGGGTAGCGTATTACGAGCAGTACTTC. The entire variable domain, with the rest obtained from reference TRBV5-1 and TRBJ2-7, is as follows: KAGVTQTPRYLIKTRGQQVTLSCSPISGHRSVSWYQQTPGQGLQFLFEYFSETQRNKGNFPGRFSGRQFSNSRSEMNVSTLELGDSALYLCASSSPRVAYYEQYFGPGTRLTVT.

This clonotype has a count of ten or more. The chain employs TRBV6-5 and TRBJ1-5; D is unresolved. The ends were cut back, 6 bases at V and 2 bases at J, with 11 bases in the middle. The CDR3 spans 14 residues. The germline gives CDR1 MNHEY, CDR2 SVGAGI. The CDR3 is CASSRLDGNQPQHF. The CDR3 coding sequence is TGTGCCAGCAGCCGGCTGGATGGCAATCAGCCCCAGCATTTT.

This clonotype came up many times. The chain uses TRBV6-5 and TRBJ2-1; TRBD2 aligns across 13 bases. From germline, CDR1 is MNHEY and CDR2 SVGAGI. Trimming at V came to 5 bases and at J to 12 bases, leaving 10 bases not matched to a gene. This CDR3 has 15 amino acids. The CDR3 reads CASSQGLAGVGGQFF. The CDR3 region has the DNA TGTGCCAGCAGTCAAGGACTAGCGGGAGTGGGGGGGCAGTTCTTC.

The CDR3 region has the DNA TGCGCCAGCAGTCCCAGCGGGTGGGGCGGGGAGCTGTTTTTT. Its protein is CASSPSGWGGELFF. This chain uses TRBV10-2 with TRBJ2-2, with D possibly TRBD2 on 6 matching bases. Germline V lookup: CDR1 WSHSY, CDR2 SAAADI. The CDR3 has 14 residues. The germline V and J ends were trimmed by 5 bases and 7 bases, with 14 bases remaining between them.

This clonotype was counted at least ten times. CDR3 DNA: TGTGCCAGCAGCCCGAGGATAACAGATACGCAGTATTTT. Its protein product is CASSPRITDTQYF. The chain joins TRBV3-1 to TRBJ2-3; no reliable D call. The CDR3 runs to 13 residues. V lost 4 bases and J lost 3, with 8 bases in between. Germline assignment: CDR1 LGHDT and CDR2 YNNKEL (reference sequence).

The sample holds many counts of this clonotype. The CDR3 sequence is CASSVTPGTQYNEQFF. The CDR3 region has the DNA TGTGCCAGCAGCGTAACTCCGGGAACCCAATACAATGAGCAGTTCTTC. V and J are TRBV9 and TRBJ2-1; D might be TRBD2 (5 bases). CDR3 size: 16 residues. Trimming cost V 1 base and J 4 bases, with 15 bases left between them. Germline V gene data show CDR1 as SGDLS and CDR2 as YYNGEE.

In its sample, this clonotype ranks as medium-sized. This chain joins TRBV6-1 and TRBJ2-1; D is unresolved. The CDR3 contains 14 residues. The V gene's germline CDR1 is MNHNS and CDR2 SASEGT. Trimming removed 5 bases from V and 6 bases from J, with 14 bases in between. In DNA form, the CDR3 reads TGTGCCAGCAGTTACGACGGTTATGCCAATGAGCAGTTCTTC. Translation gives CASSYDGYANEQFF.

The table lists this clonotype with many counts. The gene calls are TRBV11-1 and TRBJ1-1; D not certain. The CDR3 has 15 residues. Germline loops: CDR1 SGHAT, CDR2 FQDESV (reference sequence). The V and J ends lost 3 bases and 3 bases respectively, with 14 bases between them. CDR3: CASSFRVGGDTEAFF. In DNA form, the CDR3 reads TGTGCCAGCAGCTTTCGAGTGGGTGGGGACACTGAAGCTTTCTTT.

In its sample, this clonotype was seen a few times. The germline gene is not matched at one end of the junction; a read error may be the cause. The DNA of the CDR3 is TGTGCCAACAGCTTGAGACACATGAACACTGAAGCTTTCTTT. This gives the protein CANSLRHMNTEAFF. V usage is TRBV7-2 and J usage is TRBJ1-1, with D uncertain. The CDR3 contains 14 residues. Germline CDR1 reads SGHTA; CDR2 reads FQGNSA.

This clonotype came up once. This likely stems from a read error, as it lies one base from a far larger clone. The chain is built from TRBV7-6 and TRBJ2-7; D ambiguous. The V and J ends lost 3 bases and 4 bases respectively, with 13 bases between them. The CDR3 contains 14 residues. Per germline, CDR1 SGHVS and CDR2 FNYEAQ. The CDR3 DNA reads TGTGCCAGCAGCTTCGAAAATAAGTCTTACGAGCAGTACTTC. It is translated as CASSFENKSYEQYF.